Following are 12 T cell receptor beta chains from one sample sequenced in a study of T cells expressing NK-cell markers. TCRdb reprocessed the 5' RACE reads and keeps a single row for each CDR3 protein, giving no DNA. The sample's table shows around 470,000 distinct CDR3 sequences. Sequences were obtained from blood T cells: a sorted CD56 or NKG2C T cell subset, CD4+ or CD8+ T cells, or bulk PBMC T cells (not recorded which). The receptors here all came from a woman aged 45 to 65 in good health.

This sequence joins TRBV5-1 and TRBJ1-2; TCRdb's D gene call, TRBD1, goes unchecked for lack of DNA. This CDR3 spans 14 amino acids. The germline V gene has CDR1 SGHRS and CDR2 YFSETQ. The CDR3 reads CASSVGGTGEGYTF.

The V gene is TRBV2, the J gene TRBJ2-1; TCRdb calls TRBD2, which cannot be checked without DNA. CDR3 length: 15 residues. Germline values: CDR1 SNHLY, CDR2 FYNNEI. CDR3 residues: CASRLASGSWNEQFF.

The CDR3: CASSPERLAGDTDTQYF. The genes are TRBV18 and TRBJ2-3; the TRBD2 assignment by TCRdb is unverifiable without DNA. CDR1 and CDR2 from the germline V gene are KGHSH and LQKENI. This CDR3 contains 17 residues.

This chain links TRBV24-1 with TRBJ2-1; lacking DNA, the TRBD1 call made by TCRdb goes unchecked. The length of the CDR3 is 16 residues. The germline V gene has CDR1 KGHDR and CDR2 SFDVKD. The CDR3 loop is CATSDLGLRDGDEQFF.

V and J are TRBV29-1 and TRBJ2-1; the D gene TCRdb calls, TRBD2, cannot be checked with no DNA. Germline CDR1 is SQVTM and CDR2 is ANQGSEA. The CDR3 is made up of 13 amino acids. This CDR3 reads CSGTSGSSNEQFF.

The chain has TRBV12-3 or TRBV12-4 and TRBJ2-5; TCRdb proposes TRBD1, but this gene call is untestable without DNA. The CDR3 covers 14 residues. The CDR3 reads CASSQTGTPRAQYF.

The CDR3 protein is CASSYVGDYGYTF. The chain carries TRBV6-6 and TRBJ1-2; TCRdb's D call, TRBD1, is unchecked because there is no DNA. Germline-derived CDR1 and CDR2 are MNHNY and SVGAGI (reference sequence). The CDR3 is 13 amino acids.

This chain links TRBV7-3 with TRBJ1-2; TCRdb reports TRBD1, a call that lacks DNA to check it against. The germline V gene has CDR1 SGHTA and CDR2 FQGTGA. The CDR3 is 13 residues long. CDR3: CASSLGTGGGYTF.

CDR3 amino acids: CSARDRLRTSGTVDTQYF. The rearrangement joins TRBV20-1 to TRBJ2-3; no DNA is available, so the TRBD2 call from TCRdb remains unchecked. This CDR3 has 18 residues. Germline lookup yields CDR1 DFQATT and CDR2 SNEGSKA (reference sequence).

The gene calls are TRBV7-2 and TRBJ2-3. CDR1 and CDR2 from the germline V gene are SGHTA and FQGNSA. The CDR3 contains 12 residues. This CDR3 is CASSSTLNTQYF.

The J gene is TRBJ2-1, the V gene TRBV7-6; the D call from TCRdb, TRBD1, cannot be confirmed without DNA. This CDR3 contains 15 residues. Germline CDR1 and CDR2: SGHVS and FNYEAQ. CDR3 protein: CASSLGQGVVNEQFF. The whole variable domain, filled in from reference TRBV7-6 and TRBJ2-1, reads GAGVSQSPRYKVTKRGQDVALRCDPISGHVSLYWYRQALGQGPEFLTYFNYEAQQDKSGLPNDRFSAERPEGSISTLTIQRTEQRDSAMYRCASSLGQGVVNEQFFGPGTRLTVL.

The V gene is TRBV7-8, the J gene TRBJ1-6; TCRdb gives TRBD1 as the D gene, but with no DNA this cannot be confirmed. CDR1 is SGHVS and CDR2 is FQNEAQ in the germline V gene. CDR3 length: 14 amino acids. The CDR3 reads CASSSRGDNSPLHF.